The clone carrying this T cell receptor beta chain was observed at least ten times. Reasons for excluding patients were uncontrolled infection, other autoimmune disease, pregnancy or lactation. Template material for amplifying TCR beta CDR3 regions consisted of RNA transcripts. The TCR CDR3 first-round RT-PCR relied on the HTBI primer set. MiXCR, run by TCRdb on the multiplex PCR reads, gives a single entry per CDR3 protein. The sample records roughly 570,000 distinct CDR3 sequences, about a sixth being singletons. These data are taken from a study of T cells in Graves' hyperthyroidism and ophthalmopathy. This clonotype was obtained from a woman in her 30s with Graves' hyperthyroidism. The specimen sequenced was blood.

The CDR3 bases are TGTGCCAGCAGTTATGTTTGGGGTAAGCGGGAGGGATACAATGAGCAGTTCTTC. Translation: CASSYVWGKREGYNEQFF. This chain links TRBV6-2 or TRBV6-3 with TRBJ2-1; 10 bases fit TRBD2. From germline, CDR1 is MNHEY and CDR2 SVGEGT. The length of the CDR3 is 18 residues. The ends lost 3 bases at V and 4 bases at J; junction bases unmatched: 12.